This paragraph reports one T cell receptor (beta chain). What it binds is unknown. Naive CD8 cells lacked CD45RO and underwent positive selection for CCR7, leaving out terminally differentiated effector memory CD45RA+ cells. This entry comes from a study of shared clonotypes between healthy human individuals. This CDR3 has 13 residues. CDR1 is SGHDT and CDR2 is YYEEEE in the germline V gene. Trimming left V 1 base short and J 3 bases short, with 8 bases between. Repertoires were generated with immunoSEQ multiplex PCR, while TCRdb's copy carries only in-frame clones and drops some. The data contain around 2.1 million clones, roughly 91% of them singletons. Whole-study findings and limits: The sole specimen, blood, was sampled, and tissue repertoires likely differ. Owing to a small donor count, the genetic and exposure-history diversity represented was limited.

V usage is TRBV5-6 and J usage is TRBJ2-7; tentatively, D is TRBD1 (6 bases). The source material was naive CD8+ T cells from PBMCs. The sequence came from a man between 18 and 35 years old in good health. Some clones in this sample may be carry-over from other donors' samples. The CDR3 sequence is CASSLRDIYEQYF. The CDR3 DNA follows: TGTGCCAGCAGCTTGCGGGACATCTACGAGCAGTACTTC.